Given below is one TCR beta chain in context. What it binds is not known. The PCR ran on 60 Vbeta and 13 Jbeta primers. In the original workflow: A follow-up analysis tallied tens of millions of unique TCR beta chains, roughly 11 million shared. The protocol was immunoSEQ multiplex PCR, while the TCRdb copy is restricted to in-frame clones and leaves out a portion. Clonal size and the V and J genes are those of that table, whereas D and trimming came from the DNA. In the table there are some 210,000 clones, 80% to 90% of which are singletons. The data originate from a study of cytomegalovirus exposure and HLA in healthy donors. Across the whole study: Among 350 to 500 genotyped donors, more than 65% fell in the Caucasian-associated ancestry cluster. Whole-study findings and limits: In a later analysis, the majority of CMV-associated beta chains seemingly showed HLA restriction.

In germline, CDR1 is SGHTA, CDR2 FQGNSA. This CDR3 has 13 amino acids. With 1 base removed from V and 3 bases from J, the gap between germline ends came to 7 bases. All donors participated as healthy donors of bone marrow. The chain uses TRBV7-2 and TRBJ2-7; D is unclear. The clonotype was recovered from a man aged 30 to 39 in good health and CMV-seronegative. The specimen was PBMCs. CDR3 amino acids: CASSLVSRYEQYF. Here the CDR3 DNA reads TGTGCCAGCAGCTTAGTTTCCCGCTACGAGCAGTACTTC.